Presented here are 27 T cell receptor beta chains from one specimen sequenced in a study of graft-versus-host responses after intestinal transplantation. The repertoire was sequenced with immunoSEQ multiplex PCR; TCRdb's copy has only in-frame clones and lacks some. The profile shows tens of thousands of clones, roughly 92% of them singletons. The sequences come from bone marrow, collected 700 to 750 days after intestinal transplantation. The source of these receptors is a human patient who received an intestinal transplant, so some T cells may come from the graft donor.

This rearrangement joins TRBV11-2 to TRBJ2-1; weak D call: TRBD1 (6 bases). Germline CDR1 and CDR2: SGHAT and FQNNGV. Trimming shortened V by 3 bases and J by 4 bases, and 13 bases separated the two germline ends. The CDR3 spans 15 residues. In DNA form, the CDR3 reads TGTGCCAGCAGCTTCCGAACAGGGCGATACAATGAGCAGTTCTTC. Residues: CASSFRTGRYNEQFF.

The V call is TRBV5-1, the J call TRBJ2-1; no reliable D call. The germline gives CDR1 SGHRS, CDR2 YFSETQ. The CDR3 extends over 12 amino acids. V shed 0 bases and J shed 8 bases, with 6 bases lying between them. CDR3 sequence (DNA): TGCGCCAGCAGCTTGGTTCAGCATGAGCAGTTCTTC. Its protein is CASSLVQHEQFF.

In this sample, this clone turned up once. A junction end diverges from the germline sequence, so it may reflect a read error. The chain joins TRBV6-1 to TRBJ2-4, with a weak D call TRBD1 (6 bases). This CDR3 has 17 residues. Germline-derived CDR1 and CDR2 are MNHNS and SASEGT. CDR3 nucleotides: TGTGCCGGCAGTGCGCCCACAGGGACCTTAGCCAAAAACATTCAGTACTTC. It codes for CAGSAPTGTLAKNIQYF.

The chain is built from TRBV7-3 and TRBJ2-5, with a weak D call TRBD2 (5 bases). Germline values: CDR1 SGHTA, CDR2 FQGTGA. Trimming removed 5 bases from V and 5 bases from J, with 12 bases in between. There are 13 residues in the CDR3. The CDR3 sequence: CASSPDRGETQYF. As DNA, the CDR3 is TGTGCCAGCAGCCCGGACCGAGGGGAGACCCAGTACTTC. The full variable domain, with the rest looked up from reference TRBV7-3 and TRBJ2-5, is GAGVSQTPSNKVTEKGKYVELRCDPISGHTALYWYRQSLGQGPEFLIYFQGTGAADDSGLPNDRFFAVRPEGSVSTLKIQRTERGDSAVYLCASSPDRGETQYFGPGTRLLVL.

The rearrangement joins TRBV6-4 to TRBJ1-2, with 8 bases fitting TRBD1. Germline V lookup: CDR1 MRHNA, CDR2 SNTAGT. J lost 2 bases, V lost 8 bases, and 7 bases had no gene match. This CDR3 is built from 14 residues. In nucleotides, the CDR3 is TGTGCCAGCCGGGGTGGACAGGGAAACTATGGCTACACCTTC. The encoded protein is CASRGGQGNYGYTF.

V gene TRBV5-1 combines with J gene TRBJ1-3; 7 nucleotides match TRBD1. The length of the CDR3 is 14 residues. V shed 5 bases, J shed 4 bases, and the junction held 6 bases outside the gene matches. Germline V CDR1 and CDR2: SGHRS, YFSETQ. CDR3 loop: CASSDQGVGNTIYF. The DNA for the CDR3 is TGCGCCAGCAGTGACCAGGGGGTAGGAAACACCATATATTTT.

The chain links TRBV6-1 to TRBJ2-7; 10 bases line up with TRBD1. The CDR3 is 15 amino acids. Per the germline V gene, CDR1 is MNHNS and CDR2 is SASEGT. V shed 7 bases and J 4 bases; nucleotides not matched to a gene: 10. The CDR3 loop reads CASKAADRGRYEQYF. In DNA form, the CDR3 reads TGTGCCAGCAAAGCCGCGGACAGGGGGAGGTACGAGCAGTACTTC.

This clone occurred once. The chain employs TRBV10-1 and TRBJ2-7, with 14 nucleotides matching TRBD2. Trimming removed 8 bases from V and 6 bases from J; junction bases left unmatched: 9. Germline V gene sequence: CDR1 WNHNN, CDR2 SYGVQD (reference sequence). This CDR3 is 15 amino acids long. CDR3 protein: CASVVPGLAGGEQYF. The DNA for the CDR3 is TGCGCCAGCGTAGTCCCCGGACTAGCGGGAGGCGAGCAGTACTTC.

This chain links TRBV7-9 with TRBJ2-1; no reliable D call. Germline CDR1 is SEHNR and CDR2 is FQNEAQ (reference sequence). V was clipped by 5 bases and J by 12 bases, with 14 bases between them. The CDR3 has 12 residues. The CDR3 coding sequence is TGTGCCAGCAGCCCCGCGTTGGCGCCGCAGTTCTTC. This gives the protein CASSPALAPQFF.

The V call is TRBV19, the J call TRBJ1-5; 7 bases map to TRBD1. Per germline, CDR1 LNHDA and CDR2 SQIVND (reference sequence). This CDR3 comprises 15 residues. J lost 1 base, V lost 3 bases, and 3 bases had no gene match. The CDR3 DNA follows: TGTGCCAGTAGTATTACAGGGGAGAGCAATCAGCCCCAGCATTTT. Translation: CASSITGESNQPQHF.

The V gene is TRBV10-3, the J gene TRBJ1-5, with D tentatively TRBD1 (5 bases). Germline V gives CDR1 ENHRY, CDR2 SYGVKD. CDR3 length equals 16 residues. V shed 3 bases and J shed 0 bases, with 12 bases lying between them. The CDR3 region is CAISDYQGHSNQPQHF. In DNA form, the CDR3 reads TGTGCCATCAGTGACTACCAGGGTCATAGCAATCAGCCCCAGCATTTT.

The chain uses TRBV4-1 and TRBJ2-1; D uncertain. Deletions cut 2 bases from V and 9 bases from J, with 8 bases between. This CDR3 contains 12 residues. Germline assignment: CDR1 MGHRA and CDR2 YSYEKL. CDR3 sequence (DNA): TGCGCCAGCAGCCAATCCCATCTTGAGCAGTTCTTC. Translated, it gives CASSQSHLEQFF.

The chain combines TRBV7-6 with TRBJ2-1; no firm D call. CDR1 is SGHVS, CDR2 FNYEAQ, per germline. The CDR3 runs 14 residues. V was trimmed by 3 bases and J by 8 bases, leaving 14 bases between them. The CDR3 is CASSFRLVGDEQFF. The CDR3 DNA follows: TGTGCCAGCAGCTTTCGGTTAGTGGGCGATGAGCAGTTCTTC.

The CDR3 is CASSLDLAPTDTQYF. CDR3 DNA: TGTGCCAGCAGCTTAGATCTCGCGCCTACAGATACGCAGTATTTT. This sequence joins TRBV5-4 and TRBJ2-3; no clear D. The CDR3 contains 15 residues. Trimming left V 2 bases short and J 3 bases short, with 13 bases between. The germline V gene encodes CDR1 SGHNT and CDR2 YYREEE (reference sequence). Based on the CDR3 plus reference TRBV5-4 and TRBJ2-3, the full variable domain is ETGVTQSPTHLIKTRGQQVTLRCSSQSGHNTVSWYQQALGQGPQFIFQYYREEENGRGNFPPRFSGLQFPNYSSELNVNALELDDSALYLCASSLDLAPTDTQYFGPGTRLTVL.

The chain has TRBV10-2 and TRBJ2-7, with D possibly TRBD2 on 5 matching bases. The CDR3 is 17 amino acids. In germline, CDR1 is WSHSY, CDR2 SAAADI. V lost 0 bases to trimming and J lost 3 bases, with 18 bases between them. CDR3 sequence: CASSESIRRTTIYEQYF. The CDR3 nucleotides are TGCGCCAGCAGTGAGTCTATTAGGAGGACCACTATCTACGAGCAGTACTTC.

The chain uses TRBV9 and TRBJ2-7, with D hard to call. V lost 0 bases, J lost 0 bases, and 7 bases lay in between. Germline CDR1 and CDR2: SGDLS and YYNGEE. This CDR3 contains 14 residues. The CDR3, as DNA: TGTGCCAGCAGCGTAGAGGGCAGCTCCTACGAGCAGTACTTC. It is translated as CASSVEGSSYEQYF.

The CDR3 loop reads CASSQERELFF. The CDR3 bases are TGCGCCAGCAGCCAAGAAAGGGAGCTGTTTTTT. The chain joins TRBV4-1 to TRBJ2-2; D is unresolved. Germline V gives CDR1 MGHRA, CDR2 YSYEKL. There are 11 residues in the CDR3. V was clipped by 0 bases and J by 9 bases, with 2 bases between them.

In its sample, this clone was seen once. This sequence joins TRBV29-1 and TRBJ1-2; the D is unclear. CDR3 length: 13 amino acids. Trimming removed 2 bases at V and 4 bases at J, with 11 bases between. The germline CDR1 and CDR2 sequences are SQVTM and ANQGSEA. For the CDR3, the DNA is TGCAGCGTTGAAATGGCAGCTTTCTATGGCTACACCTTC. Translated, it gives CSVEMAAFYGYTF.

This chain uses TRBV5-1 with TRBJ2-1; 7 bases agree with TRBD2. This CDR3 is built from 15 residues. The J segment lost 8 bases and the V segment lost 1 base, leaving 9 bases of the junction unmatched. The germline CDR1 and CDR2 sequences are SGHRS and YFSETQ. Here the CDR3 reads CASSLSGGRRDEQFF. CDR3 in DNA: TGCGCCAGCAGCTTGTCGGGAGGTCGGCGGGATGAGCAGTTCTTC.

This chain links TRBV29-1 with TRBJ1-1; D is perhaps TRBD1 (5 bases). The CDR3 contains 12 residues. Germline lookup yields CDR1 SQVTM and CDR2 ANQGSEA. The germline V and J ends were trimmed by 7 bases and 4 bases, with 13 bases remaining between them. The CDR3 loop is CSARGVGTEAFF. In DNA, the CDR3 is TGCAGCGCCCGGGGGGTGGGCACTGAAGCTTTCTTT.

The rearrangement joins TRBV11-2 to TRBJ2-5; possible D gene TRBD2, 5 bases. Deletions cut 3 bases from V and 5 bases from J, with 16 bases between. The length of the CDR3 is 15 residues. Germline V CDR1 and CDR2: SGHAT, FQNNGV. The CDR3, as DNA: TGTGCCAGCAGCTTCACTATGAGGGTCCTTGAGACCCAGTACTTC. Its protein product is CASSFTMRVLETQYF.

The CDR3 DNA reads as TGTGCCAGCAGTTACCTAGAACCCGGGGAGCTGTTTTTT. It yields the protein CASSYLEPGELFF. The gene calls are TRBV6-6 and TRBJ2-2; D is undetermined. The CDR3 is made up of 13 amino acids. Trimming pared 2 bases from V and 6 bases from J, leaving 7 bases between. CDR1 and CDR2 (germline): MNHNY, SVGAGI (reference sequence).

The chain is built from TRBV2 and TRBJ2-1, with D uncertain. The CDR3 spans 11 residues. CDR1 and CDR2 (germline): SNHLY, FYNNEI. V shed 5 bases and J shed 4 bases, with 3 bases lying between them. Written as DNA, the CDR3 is TGTGCCAGCAGTACTTACAATGAGCAGTTCTTC. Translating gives CASSTYNEQFF.

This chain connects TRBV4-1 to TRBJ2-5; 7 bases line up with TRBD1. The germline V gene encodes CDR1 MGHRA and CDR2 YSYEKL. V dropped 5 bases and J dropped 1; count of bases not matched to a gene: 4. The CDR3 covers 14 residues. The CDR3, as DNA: TGCGCCAGCAGCGACAGGGTAAGCCAAGAGACCCAGTACTTC. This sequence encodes CASSDRVSQETQYF.

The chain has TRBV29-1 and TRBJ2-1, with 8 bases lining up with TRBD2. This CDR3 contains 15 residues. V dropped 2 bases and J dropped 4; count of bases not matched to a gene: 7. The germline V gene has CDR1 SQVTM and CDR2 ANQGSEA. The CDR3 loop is CSVEPAGEGYNEQFF. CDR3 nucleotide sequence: TGCAGCGTTGAACCAGCGGGGGAGGGTTACAATGAGCAGTTCTTC.

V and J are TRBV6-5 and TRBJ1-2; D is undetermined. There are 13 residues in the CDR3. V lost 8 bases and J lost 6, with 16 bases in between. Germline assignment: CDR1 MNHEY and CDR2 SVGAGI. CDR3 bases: TGTGCCAGCCTAGGAGGGTTAACAGATGGCTACACCTTC. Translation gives CASLGGLTDGYTF.

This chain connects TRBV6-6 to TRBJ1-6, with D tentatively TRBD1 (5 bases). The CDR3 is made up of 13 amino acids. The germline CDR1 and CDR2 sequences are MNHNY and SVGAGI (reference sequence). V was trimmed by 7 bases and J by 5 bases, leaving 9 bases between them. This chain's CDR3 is CASKGLNNSPLHF. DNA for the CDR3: TGTGCCAGCAAGGGACTTAATAATTCACCCCTCCACTTT.